The sequence of this T cell receptor beta chain was determined in a study of shared clonotypes between healthy human individuals. As for this clone: The sample has other DNA sequences that encode this CDR3 too.

The ends were cut back, 4 bases at V and 1 base at J, with 11 bases in the middle. Germline CDR1 is SGHRS and CDR2 is YFSETQ. The CDR3 has 14 residues. Using immunoSEQ multiplex PCR, the repertoire was profiled, and TCRdb retains in-frame clones only, with some absent. The data hold about 2.5 million clones, with around 90% observed a single time. Sequenced material: naive CD4+ T cells from PBMCs. This sample's subset: CD45RA+ positively selected. This clonotype was obtained from a young man in good health. Some clones in this sample may be carry-over from other donors' samples. This chain joins TRBV5-1 and TRBJ1-1; TRBD1 is a possible D gene (5 bases). The CDR3 sequence is CASSGQGGNTEAFF. CDR3 nucleotides: TGCGCCAGCAGCGGGCAGGGAGGGAACACTGAAGCTTTCTTT.